One sample yielded the 25 T cell receptor beta chains listed below, sequenced in a study of CD8 T cells in Susac syndrome. An amount of RNA that ranged from about 0.45 to 1 ug was reverse transcribed with random hexamers. TCRdb used MiXCR to reprocess the immunoSEQ multiplex PCR reads, holding one entry per CDR3 protein. The data contain roughly 200,000 distinct CDR3 sequences, 94% of them singletons. Material: CD4+ T cells from PBMCs. These receptors originate from a human donor with Susac syndrome.

The CDR3 here is CASSLGVVGTSEAFF. CDR3 DNA sequence: TGCGCCAGCAGCTTGGGTGTCGTGGGAACATCTGAAGCTTTCTTT. The chain carries TRBV5-1 and TRBJ1-1, with unresolved D. V was shortened by 0 bases and J by 6 bases, with 15 bases between the two germline ends. The CDR3 totals 15 residues. Germline V gene sequence: CDR1 SGHRS, CDR2 YFSETQ.

This chain connects TRBV4-3 to TRBJ1-6, with a possible D match to TRBD1 (6 bases). This CDR3 has 14 amino acids. The V gene lost 4 bases and the J gene lost 8 bases, with 12 bases spanning the gap. Germline CDR1 reads LGHNA; CDR2 reads YSLEER. The CDR3 region has the DNA TGCGCCAGCAGCCGGGGGCAGGGAGATTCACCCCTCCACTTT. The encoded protein is CASSRGQGDSPLHF.

The J gene is TRBJ1-1, the V gene TRBV6-5; unclear D gene. The CDR3 consists of 13 residues. Per germline, CDR1 MNHEY and CDR2 SVGAGI. V was trimmed by 11 bases and J by 4 bases, leaving 17 bases between them. The CDR3 DNA reads TGTGCCGCCGTTGGAACCTGGGGCACTGAAGCTTTCTTT. Protein: CAAVGTWGTEAFF.

The chain has TRBV5-1 and TRBJ1-4; D not resolved. This CDR3 is built from 14 residues. Trimming stripped 1 base from V and 0 bases from J, with 4 bases between. Per germline, CDR1 SGHRS and CDR2 YFSETQ. CDR3 in amino acids: CASSLQATNEKLFF. CDR3 sequence (DNA): TGCGCCAGCAGCTTGCAAGCAACTAATGAAAAACTGTTTTTT. The whole variable domain, remainder taken from reference TRBV5-1 and TRBJ1-4, is KAGVTQTPRYLIKTRGQQVTLSCSPISGHRSVSWYQQTPGQGLQFLFEYFSETQRNKGNFPGRFSGRQFSNSRSEMNVSTLELGDSALYLCASSLQATNEKLFFGSGTQLSVL.

V usage is TRBV7-2 and J usage is TRBJ2-1, with D uncertain. Trimming cost V 3 bases and J 3 bases, with 3 bases left between them. The CDR3 loop spans 12 amino acids. CDR1 SGHTA and CDR2 FQGNSA come from the germline V gene. The CDR3 region has the DNA TGTGCCAGCAGCTTGTTCTACAATGAGCAGTTCTTC. It specifies CASSLFYNEQFF. Full variable domain (outside the CDR3, taken from reference TRBV7-2 and TRBJ2-1): GAGVSQSPSNKVTEKGKDVELRCDPISGHTALYWYRQSLGQGLEFLIYFQGNSAPDKSGLPSDRFSAERTGGSVSTLTIQRTQQEDSAVYLCASSLFYNEQFFGPGTRLTVL.

This clonotype was seen a few times. The J gene is TRBJ2-2, the V gene TRBV30; 7 bases are a match to TRBD2. This CDR3 is built from 14 residues. Germline CDR1 GTSNPN, CDR2 SVGIG (reference sequence). The trim removed 7 bases at V and 2 bases at J, leaving 7 bases unmatched. In DNA, the CDR3 is TGTGCCTCCTTCGGGGGGAGAAACACCGGGGAGCTGTTTTTT. Protein: CASFGGRNTGELFF.

This chain links TRBV13 with TRBJ2-3; 8 nucleotides match TRBD1. Trimming at V came to 2 bases and at J to 2 bases, leaving 9 bases not matched to a gene. There are 17 residues in the CDR3. The germline gives CDR1 PRHDT, CDR2 FYEKMQ (reference sequence). Here the CDR3 reads CASSLRGRGHPTDTQYF. CDR3 in DNA: TGTGCCAGCAGCTTAAGGGGCAGGGGGCACCCCACAGATACGCAGTATTTT.

The chain links TRBV5-1 to TRBJ2-5, with D hard to call. Trimming shortened V by 0 bases and J by 2 bases, and 14 bases separated the two germline ends. Germline V lookup: CDR1 SGHRS, CDR2 YFSETQ. This CDR3 is 16 amino acids long. CDR3 nucleotide sequence: TGCGCCAGCAGCTTGGCTCCTGCGACATTACAAGAGACCCAGTACTTC. This codes for CASSLAPATLQETQYF.

The rearrangement links TRBV12-3 or TRBV12-4 to TRBJ2-7, with TRBD1 matching over 7 bases. The CDR3 is made up of 14 amino acids. J lost 4 bases, V lost 6 bases, and 9 bases had no gene match. CDR3 nucleotide sequence: TGTGCCAGCAGGAAACAGGGGATTTGGTACGAGCAGTACTTC. As protein: CASRKQGIWYEQYF.

The rearrangement links TRBV19 to TRBJ2-2; tentative D call: TRBD2 (6 bases). Trimming pared 5 bases from V and 4 bases from J, leaving 17 bases between. CDR1 and CDR2 (germline): LNHDA, SQIVND (reference sequence). CDR3 length equals 16 residues. The CDR3 reads CASSSRTWEATGELFF. The CDR3 nucleotides read TGTGCCAGTAGTTCCCGGACCTGGGAGGCCACCGGGGAGCTGTTTTTT.

The rearrangement joins TRBV25-1 to TRBJ2-2; D not resolved. CDR1 is MGHDK, CDR2 SYGVNS, per germline. This CDR3 region has 13 residues. Deletions cut 1 base from V and 4 bases from J, with 4 bases between. The CDR3 loop reads CASSEFGTGELFF. DNA for the CDR3: TGTGCCAGCAGTGAATTCGGCACCGGGGAGCTGTTTTTT.

V is TRBV5-4 and J is TRBJ1-2, with 9 bases matching TRBD1. Germline values: CDR1 SGHNT, CDR2 YYREEE (reference sequence). There are 15 residues in the CDR3. The V and J ends lost 4 bases and 6 bases, in that order; junction bases with no gene match: 10. CDR3 bases: TGTGCCAGCAGCCCTAGGACAGGGGAATGGAATGGCTACACCTTC. This codes for CASSPRTGEWNGYTF. The complete variable domain, with remaining parts taken from reference TRBV5-4 and TRBJ1-2, reads ETGVTQSPTHLIKTRGQQVTLRCSSQSGHNTVSWYQQALGQGPQFIFQYYREEENGRGNFPPRFSGLQFPNYSSELNVNALELDDSALYLCASSPRTGEWNGYTFGSGTRLTVV.

This chain uses TRBV7-9 with TRBJ1-2, with TRBD1 matching over 7 bases. V lost 4 bases, J lost 0 bases, and 5 bases stayed unmatched. CDR1 is SEHNR and CDR2 is FQNEAQ in the germline V gene (reference sequence). CDR3 length equals 15 residues. CDR3 nucleotides: TGTGCCAGCAGCTCCGACAGGGAGGCTAACTATGGCTACACCTTC. Encoded protein: CASSSDREANYGYTF.

The chain has TRBV20-1 and TRBJ2-7; TRBD2 aligns across 7 bases. The length of the CDR3 is 15 residues. Trimming at V came to 1 base and at J to 2 bases, leaving 8 bases not matched to a gene. In germline, CDR1 is DFQATT, CDR2 SNEGSKA (reference sequence). CDR3 DNA: TGCAGTGCTAGAGTAAGCGCTAGCGGAACCTACGAGCAGTACTTC. Translating gives CSARVSASGTYEQYF.

The J gene is TRBJ2-3, the V gene TRBV6-5; 9 bases are shared with TRBD2. Per the germline V gene, CDR1 is MNHEY and CDR2 is SVGAGI. Trimming took 7 bases from V and 5 from J; bases not matched to a gene: 4. This CDR3 has 13 amino acids. The chain's CDR3 is CASKLAGGDTQYF. Written as DNA, the CDR3 is TGTGCCAGCAAACTAGCGGGCGGAGATACGCAGTATTTT.

This rearrangement joins TRBV29-1 to TRBJ2-7; a possible D gene is TRBD1 (5 bases). Germline CDR1 reads SQVTM; CDR2 reads ANQGSEA. The V end was cut by 3 bases, the J end by 2 bases, with 8 bases between. This CDR3 is 12 amino acids long. CDR3 residues: CSVDDSAYEQYF. DNA for the CDR3: TGCAGCGTTGATGACAGCGCCTACGAGCAGTACTTC.

The J gene is TRBJ2-7, the V gene TRBV7-9; 8 nucleotides agree with TRBD2. J lost 2 bases, V lost 4 bases, and 4 bases had no gene match. There are 14 residues in the CDR3. Germline V gene sequence: CDR1 SEHNR, CDR2 FQNEAQ (reference sequence). CDR3 in DNA: TGTGCCAGCAGCTGGGGACTAGAGGCCTACGAGCAGTACTTC. It translates to CASSWGLEAYEQYF.

The chain employs TRBV9 and TRBJ1-1, with D hard to call. Trimming cost V 0 bases and J 1 base, with 10 bases left between them. The CDR3 has 15 amino acids. The germline gives CDR1 SGDLS, CDR2 YYNGEE. CDR3 nucleotides: TGTGCCAGCAGCGTAGCTGGAAGAACGAACACTGAAGCTTTCTTT. It specifies CASSVAGRTNTEAFF.

V and J are TRBV3-1 and TRBJ1-2, with unresolved D. Germline lookup yields CDR1 LGHDT and CDR2 YNNKEL (reference sequence). V was clipped by 0 bases and J by 3 bases, with 20 bases between them. This CDR3 has 18 residues. The CDR3 protein is CASSQDIVRTPRDYGYTF. CDR3 DNA sequence: TGTGCCAGCAGCCAAGATATAGTCCGGACTCCGCGGGACTATGGCTACACCTTC.

The chain links TRBV6-5 to TRBJ2-5, with TRBD1 as a possible D gene (5 bases). The CDR3 is 14 amino acids. Trimming took off 5 bases at V and 1 base at J, with 11 bases between the two ends. Germline values: CDR1 MNHEY, CDR2 SVGAGI. The CDR3, as DNA: TGTGCCAGCAGTGGGCTAGGGGCCCAAGAGACCCAGTACTTC. The encoded protein is CASSGLGAQETQYF.

This chain uses TRBV30 with TRBJ1-2; TRBD1 might be the D (6 bases). Trimming cost V 0 bases and J 7 bases, with 18 bases left between them. Germline values: CDR1 GTSNPN, CDR2 SVGIG (reference sequence). The CDR3 runs to 15 residues. The DNA of the CDR3 is TGTGCCTGGAGTGTAAAGGGAACAGGGTCTGGTGGCTACACCTTC. It yields the protein CAWSVKGTGSGGYTF.

The chain uses TRBV20-1 and TRBJ1-1, with D unresolved. Germline lookup yields CDR1 DFQATT and CDR2 SNEGSKA (reference sequence). The CDR3 runs 14 residues. Trimming cost V 3 bases and J 3 bases, with 14 bases left between them. Here the CDR3 DNA reads TGCAGTGCTAGCCCCCCTCGGGCCGACACTGAAGCTTTCTTT. As protein: CSASPPRADTEAFF.

The count of this clonotype is one. The chain joins TRBV7-9 to TRBJ2-3; 7 bases agree with TRBD1. V lost 4 bases and J lost 7; bases outside the gene matches: 5. This CDR3 has 13 amino acids. Germline V CDR1 and CDR2: SEHNR, FQNEAQ (reference sequence). DNA for the CDR3: TGTGCCAGCAGCTGGAACAGGGGTCATACGCAGTATTTT. It translates to CASSWNRGHTQYF.

This chain connects TRBV7-2 to TRBJ2-5, with unresolved D. Germline V gene lookup returns CDR1 SGHTA and CDR2 FQGNSA. Deletions cut 10 bases from V and 4 bases from J, with 10 bases between. CDR3 length equals 11 residues. The DNA for the CDR3 is TGTGCCACCGCGATTTTAGAGACCCAGTACTTC. Translating it yields CATAILETQYF.

The chain carries TRBV14 and TRBJ2-6, with 9 bases identical to TRBD1. Germline trimming cut 4 bases from V and 0 bases from J; bases unmatched to any gene: 7. The germline CDR1 and CDR2 sequences are SGHDN and FVKESK. This CDR3 has 18 amino acids. The CDR3 bases are TGTGCCAGCAGCCCACAGGGACAGGGCCTCTCTGGGGCCAACGTCCTGACTTTC. Protein: CASSPQGQGLSGANVLTF.